This TCR beta chain was recorded in a study of shared clonotypes between healthy human individuals. Turning to the study itself: The people who gave samples were a couple of women and a few men aged 18 to 49. Whole-study findings and limits: How much donors shared clonotypes was expected to be affected by sequencing depth. It was the non-shared clonotypes that had lower generation probabilities than clonotypes shared by all four donors.

Germline V gene sequence: CDR1 MDHEN, CDR2 SYDVKM. V dropped 5 bases and J dropped 0 bases, with 11 bases sitting between them. CDR3 length: 15 residues. Concerning this clone: Its antigen is undetermined.

The naive CD8 fraction comprised CD45RO-negative cells positively selected for CCR7 and excluded terminally differentiated effector memory CD45RA+ cells. When replicate PCRs were run on sorted subsets, they used around 200 ng DNA, around 33,000 T cell genomes. The data were produced by immunoSEQ multiplex PCR, yet TCRdb's version contains in-frame clones alone and is incomplete. The sample yields around 650,000 clones, approximately 96% seen once. Sequenced input: naive CD8+ T cells sorted from blood. This TCR derives from a woman aged 25 to 45 in good health. This chain connects TRBV28 to TRBJ1-5; no clear D gene. CDR3: CASSMFRVSNQPQHF. In nucleotides, the CDR3 is TGTGCCAGCAGTATGTTCAGAGTTAGCAATCAGCCCCAGCATTTT. Full variable domain (rest looked up from reference TRBV28 and TRBJ1-5): DVKVTQSSRYLVKRTGEKVFLECVQDMDHENMFWYRQDPGLGLRLIYFSYDVKMKEKGDIPEGYSVSREKKERFSLILESASTNQTSMYLCASSMFRVSNQPQHFGDGTRLSIL.